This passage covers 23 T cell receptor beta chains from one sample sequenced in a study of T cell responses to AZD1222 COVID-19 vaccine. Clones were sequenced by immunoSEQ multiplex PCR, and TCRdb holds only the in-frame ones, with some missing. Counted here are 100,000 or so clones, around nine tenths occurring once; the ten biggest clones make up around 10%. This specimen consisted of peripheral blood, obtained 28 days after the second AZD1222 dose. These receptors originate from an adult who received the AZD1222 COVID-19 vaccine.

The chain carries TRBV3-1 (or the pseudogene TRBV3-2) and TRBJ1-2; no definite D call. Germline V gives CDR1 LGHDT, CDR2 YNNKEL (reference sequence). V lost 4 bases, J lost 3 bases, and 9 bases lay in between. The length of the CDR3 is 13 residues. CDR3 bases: TGTGCCAGCAGCCTTGTTTTGGACTATGGCTACACCTTC. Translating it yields CASSLVLDYGYTF.

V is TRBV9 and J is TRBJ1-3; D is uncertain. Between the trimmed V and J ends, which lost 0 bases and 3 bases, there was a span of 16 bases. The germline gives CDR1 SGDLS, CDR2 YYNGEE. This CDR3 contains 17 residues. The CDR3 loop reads CASSVAQGKGFGNTIYF. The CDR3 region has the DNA TGTGCCAGCAGCGTAGCCCAAGGGAAGGGTTTTGGAAACACCATATATTTT. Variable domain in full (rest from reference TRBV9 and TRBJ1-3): DSGVTQTPKHLITATGQRVTLRCSPRSGDLSVYWYQQSLDQGLQFLIQYYNGEERAKGNILERFSAQQFPDLHSELNLSSLELGDSALYFCASSVAQGKGFGNTIYFGEGSWLTVV.

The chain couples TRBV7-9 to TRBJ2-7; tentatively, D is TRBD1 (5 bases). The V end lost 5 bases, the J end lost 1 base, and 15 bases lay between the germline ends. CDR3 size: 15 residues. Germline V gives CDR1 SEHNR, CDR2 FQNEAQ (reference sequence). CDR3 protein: CASSLSRDRSYEQYF. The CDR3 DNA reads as TGTGCCAGCAGCCTAAGCCGAGACAGATCCTACGAGCAGTACTTC.

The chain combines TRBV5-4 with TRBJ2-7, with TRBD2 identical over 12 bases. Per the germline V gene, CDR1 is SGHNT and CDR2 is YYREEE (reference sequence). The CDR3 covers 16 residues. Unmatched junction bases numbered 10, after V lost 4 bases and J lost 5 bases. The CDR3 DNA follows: TGTGCCAGCAGCCAAAGACTAGCGGGAGTGATAGACGAGCAGTACTTC. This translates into CASSQRLAGVIDEQYF.

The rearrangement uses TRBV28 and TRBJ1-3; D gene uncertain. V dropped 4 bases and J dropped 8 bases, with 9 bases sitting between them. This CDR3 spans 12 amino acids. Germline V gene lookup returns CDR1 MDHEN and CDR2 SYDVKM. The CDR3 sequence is CASSSVVYTIYF. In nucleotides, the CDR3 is TGTGCCAGCAGTTCCGTCGTGTACACCATATATTTT.

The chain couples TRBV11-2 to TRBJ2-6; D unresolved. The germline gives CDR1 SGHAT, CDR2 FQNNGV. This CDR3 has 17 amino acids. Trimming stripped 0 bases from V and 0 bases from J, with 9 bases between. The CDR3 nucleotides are TGTGCCAGCAGCTTAGAGAGGTTTAGCTCTGGGGCCAACGTCCTGACTTTC. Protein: CASSLERFSSGANVLTF.

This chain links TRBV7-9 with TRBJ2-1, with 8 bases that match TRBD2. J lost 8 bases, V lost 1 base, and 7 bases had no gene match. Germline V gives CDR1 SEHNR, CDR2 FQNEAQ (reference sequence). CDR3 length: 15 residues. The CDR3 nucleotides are TGTGCCAGCAGCTTAGTATTAGCGGGGACCTATGAGCAGTTCTTC. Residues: CASSLVLAGTYEQFF.

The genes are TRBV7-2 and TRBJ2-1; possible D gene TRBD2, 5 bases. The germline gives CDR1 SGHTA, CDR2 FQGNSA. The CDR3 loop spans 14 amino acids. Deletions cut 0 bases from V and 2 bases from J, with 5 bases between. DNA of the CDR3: TGTGCCAGCAGCTTAGCGGAGGCCTACAATGAGCAGTTCTTC. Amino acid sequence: CASSLAEAYNEQFF.

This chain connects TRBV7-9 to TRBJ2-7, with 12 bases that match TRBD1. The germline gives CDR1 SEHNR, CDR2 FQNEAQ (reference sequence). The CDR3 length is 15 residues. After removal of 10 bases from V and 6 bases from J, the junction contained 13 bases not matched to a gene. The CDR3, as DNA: TGTGCCACCTCTTTTGCAGGGACAGGGGGCGGCGAGCAGTACTTC. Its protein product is CATSFAGTGGGEQYF.

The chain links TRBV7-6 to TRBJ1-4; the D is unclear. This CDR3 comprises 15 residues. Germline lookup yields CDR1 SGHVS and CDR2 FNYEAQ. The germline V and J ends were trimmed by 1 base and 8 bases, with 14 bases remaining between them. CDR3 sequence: CASSLDRGWAEKLFF. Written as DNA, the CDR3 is TGTGCCAGCAGCTTAGATAGAGGCTGGGCCGAAAAACTGTTTTTT.

The CDR3 DNA reads TGTGCCAGCAGCCAAGGACAGGGATTGTCGGGCTACACCTTC. This translates into CASSQGQGLSGYTF. This sequence joins TRBV14 and TRBJ1-2; TRBD1 aligns across 7 bases. The germline CDR1 and CDR2 sequences are SGHDN and FVKESK. There are 14 residues in the CDR3. V lost 1 base and J lost 8; bases outside the gene matches: 7.

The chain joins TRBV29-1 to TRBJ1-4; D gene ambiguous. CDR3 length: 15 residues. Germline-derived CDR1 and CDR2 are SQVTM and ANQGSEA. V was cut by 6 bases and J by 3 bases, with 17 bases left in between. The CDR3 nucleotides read TGCAGCGTACAAACAGTGGGGTACTCTAATGAAAAACTGTTTTTT. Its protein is CSVQTVGYSNEKLFF.

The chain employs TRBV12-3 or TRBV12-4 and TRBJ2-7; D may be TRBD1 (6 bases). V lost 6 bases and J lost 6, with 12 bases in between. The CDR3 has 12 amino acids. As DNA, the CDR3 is TGTGCCAGCAGCCCACAGGGCATCGAGCAGTACTTC. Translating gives CASSPQGIEQYF.

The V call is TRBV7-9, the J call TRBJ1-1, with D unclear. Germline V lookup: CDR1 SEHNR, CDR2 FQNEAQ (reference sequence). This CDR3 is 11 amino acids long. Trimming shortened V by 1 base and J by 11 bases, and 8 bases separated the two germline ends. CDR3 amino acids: CASSLGGLAFF. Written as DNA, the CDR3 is TGTGCCAGCAGCTTAGGTGGATTGGCTTTCTTT.

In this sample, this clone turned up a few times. CDR3 nucleotide sequence: TGCGCCAGCAGCCCCGACAGTACCGGGGAGCTGTTTTTT. Its translation is CASSPDSTGELFF. The chain recombines TRBV5-1 with TRBJ2-2; the D gene is possibly TRBD1 (5 bases). Germline CDR1 reads SGHRS; CDR2 reads YFSETQ. The CDR3 is 13 residues long. Trimming pared 4 bases from V and 5 bases from J, leaving 9 bases between.

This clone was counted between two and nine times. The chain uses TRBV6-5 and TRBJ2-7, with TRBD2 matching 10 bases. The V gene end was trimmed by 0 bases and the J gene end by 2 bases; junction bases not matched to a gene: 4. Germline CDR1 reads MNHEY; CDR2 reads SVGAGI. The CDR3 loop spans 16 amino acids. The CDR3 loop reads CASSYSGLAVTYEQYF. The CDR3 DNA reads TGTGCCAGCAGTTACTCCGGACTAGCGGTAACCTACGAGCAGTACTTC.

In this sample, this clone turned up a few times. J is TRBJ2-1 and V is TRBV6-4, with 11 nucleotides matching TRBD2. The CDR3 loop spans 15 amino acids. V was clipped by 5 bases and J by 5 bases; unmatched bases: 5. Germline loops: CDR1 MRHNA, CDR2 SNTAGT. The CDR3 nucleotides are TGTGCCAGCAGTCGACTAGCGGGAAATAACAATGAGCAGTTCTTC. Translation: CASSRLAGNNNEQFF.

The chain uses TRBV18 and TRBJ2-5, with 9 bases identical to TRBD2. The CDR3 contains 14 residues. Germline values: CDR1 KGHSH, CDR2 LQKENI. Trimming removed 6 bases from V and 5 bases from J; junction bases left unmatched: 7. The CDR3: CASSTGTSRETQYF. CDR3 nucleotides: TGTGCCAGCTCTACTGGGACTAGCAGGGAGACCCAGTACTTC.

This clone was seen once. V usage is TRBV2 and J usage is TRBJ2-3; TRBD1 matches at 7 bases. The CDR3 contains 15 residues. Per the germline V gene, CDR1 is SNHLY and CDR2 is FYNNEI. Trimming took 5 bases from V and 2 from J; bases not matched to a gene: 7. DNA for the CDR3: TGTGCCAGCAGTAAACGACAGGGCGTCACAGATACGCAGTATTTT. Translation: CASSKRQGVTDTQYF.

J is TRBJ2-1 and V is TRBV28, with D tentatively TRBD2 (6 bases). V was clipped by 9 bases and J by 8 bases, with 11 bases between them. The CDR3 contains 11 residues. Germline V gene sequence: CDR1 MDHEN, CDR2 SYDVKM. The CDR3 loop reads CASGRGYEQFF. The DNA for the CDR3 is TGTGCCAGTGGCCGGGGGTATGAGCAGTTCTTC.

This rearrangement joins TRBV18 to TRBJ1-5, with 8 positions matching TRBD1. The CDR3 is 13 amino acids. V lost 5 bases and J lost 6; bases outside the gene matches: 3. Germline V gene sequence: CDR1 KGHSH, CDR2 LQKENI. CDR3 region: CASSAGGGQPQHF. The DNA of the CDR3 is TGTGCCAGCTCAGCAGGGGGCGGTCAGCCCCAGCATTTT.

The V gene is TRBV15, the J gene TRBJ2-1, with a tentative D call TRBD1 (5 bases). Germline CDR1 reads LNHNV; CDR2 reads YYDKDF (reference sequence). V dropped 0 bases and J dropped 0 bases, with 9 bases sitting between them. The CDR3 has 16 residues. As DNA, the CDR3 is TGTGCCACCAGCAGAGAGCCAGGGTACTCCTACAATGAGCAGTTCTTC. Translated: CATSREPGYSYNEQFF.

The CDR3 nucleotides are TGTGCCACCAGTGATCCTAGCGGGGGCCAAGAGACCCAGTACTTC. Encoded protein: CATSDPSGGQETQYF. The chain employs TRBV24-1 and TRBJ2-5; 10 positions agree with TRBD2. Trimming cost V 3 bases and J 1 base; bases outside gene matches: 1. Germline V lookup: CDR1 KGHDR, CDR2 SFDVKD. The CDR3 spans 15 residues.